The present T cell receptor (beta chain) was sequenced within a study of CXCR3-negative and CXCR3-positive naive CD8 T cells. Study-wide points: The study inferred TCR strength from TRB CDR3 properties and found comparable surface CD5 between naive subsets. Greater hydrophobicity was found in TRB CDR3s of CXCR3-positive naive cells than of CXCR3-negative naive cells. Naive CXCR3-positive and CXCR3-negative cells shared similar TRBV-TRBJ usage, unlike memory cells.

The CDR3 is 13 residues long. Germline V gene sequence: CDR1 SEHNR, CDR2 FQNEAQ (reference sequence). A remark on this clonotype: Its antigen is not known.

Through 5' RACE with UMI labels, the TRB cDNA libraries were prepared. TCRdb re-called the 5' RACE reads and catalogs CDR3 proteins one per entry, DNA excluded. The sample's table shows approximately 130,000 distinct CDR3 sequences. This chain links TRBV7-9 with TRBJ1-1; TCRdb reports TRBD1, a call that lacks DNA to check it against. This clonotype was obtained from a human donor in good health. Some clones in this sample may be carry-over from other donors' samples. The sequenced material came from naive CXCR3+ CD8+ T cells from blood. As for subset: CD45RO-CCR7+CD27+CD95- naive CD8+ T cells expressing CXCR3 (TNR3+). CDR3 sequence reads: CASSVSGGAEAFF.